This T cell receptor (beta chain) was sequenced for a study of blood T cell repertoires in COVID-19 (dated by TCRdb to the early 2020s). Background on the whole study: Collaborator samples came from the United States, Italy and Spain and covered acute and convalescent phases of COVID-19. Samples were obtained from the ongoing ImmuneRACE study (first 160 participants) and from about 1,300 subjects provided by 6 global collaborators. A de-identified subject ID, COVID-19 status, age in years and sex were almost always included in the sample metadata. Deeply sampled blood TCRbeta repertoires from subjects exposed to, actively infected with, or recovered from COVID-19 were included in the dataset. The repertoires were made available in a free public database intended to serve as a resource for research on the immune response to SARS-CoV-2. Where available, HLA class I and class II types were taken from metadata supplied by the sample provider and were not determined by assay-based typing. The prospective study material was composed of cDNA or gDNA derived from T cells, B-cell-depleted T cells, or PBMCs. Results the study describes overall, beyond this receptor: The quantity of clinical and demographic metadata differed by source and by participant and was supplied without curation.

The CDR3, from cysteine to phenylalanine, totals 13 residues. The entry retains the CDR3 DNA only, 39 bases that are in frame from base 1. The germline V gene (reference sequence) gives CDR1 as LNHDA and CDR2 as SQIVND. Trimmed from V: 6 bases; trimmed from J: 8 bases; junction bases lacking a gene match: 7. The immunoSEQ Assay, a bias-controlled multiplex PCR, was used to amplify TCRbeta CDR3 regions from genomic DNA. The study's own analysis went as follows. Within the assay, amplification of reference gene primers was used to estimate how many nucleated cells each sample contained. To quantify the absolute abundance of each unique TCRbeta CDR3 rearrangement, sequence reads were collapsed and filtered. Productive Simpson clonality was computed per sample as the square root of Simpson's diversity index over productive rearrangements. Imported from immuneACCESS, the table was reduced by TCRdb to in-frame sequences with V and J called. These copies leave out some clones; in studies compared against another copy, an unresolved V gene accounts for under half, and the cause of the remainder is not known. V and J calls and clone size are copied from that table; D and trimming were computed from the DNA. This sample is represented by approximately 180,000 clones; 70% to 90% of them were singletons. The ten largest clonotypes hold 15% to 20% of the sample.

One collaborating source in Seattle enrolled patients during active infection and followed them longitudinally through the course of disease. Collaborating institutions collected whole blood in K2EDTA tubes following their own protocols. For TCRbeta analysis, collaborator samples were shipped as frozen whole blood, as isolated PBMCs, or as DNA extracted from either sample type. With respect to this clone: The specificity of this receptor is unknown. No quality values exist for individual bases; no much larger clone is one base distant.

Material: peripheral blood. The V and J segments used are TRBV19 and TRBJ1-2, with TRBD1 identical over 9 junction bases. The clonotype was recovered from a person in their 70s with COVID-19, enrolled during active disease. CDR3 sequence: CASSRDRDGGYTF. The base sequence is TGTGCCAGTAGCCGGGACAGGGATGGCGGCTACACCTTC.